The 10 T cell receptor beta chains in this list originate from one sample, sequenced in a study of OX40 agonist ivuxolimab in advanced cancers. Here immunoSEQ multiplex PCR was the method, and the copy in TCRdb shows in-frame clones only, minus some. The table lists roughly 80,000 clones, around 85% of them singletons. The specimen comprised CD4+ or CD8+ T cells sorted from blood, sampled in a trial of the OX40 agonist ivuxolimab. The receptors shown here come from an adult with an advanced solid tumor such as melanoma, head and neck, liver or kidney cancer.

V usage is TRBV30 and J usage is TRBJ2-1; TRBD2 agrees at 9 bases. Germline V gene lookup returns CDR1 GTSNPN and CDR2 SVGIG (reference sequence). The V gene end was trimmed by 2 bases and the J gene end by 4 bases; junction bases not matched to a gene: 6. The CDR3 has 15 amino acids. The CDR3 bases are TGTGCCTGGAGTAGAAGCGGGAGGAAATACAATGAGCAGTTCTTC. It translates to CAWSRSGRKYNEQFF. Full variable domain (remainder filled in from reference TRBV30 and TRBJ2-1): SQTIHQWPATLVQPVGSPLSLECTVEGTSNPNLYWYRQAAGRGLQLLFYSVGIGQISSEVPQNLSASRPQDRQFILSSKKLLLSDSGFYLCAWSRSGRKYNEQFFGPGTRLTVL.

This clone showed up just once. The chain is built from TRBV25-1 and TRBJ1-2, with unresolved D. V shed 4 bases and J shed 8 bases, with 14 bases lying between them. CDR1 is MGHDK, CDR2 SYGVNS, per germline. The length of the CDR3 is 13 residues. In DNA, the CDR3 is TGTGCCAGCAGTGCCCGTTCAGGACTCGGCTACACCTTC. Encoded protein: CASSARSGLGYTF.

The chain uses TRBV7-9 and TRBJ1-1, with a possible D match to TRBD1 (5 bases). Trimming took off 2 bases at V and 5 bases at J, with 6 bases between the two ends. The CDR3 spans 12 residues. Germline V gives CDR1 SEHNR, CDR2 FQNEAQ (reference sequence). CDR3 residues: CASSLTGTEAFF. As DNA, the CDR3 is TGTGCCAGCAGCTTAACAGGTACTGAAGCTTTCTTT.

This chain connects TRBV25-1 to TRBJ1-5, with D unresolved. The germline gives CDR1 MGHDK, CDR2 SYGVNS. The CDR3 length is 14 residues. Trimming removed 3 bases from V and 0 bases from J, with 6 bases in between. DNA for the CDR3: TGTGCCAGCAGTGACTCGGGTAGCAATCAGCCCCAGCATTTT. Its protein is CASSDSGSNQPQHF.

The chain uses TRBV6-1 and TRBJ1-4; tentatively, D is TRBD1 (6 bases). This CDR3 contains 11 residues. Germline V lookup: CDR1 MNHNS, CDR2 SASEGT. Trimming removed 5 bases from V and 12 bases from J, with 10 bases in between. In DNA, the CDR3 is TGTGCCAGCAGTTGGGGGCCGGAACTGTTTTTT. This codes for CASSWGPELFF.

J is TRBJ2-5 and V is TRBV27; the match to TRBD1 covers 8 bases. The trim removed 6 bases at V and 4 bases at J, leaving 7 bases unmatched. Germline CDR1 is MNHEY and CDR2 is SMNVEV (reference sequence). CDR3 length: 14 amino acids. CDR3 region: CASRTTGGSETQYF. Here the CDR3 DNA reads TGTGCCAGCAGGACCACAGGGGGTTCAGAGACCCAGTACTTC.

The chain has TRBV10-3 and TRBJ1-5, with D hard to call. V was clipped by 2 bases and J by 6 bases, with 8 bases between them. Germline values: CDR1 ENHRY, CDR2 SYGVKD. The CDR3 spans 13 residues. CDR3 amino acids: CAISEESVQPQHF. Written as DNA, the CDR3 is TGTGCCATCAGTGAGGAATCTGTTCAGCCCCAGCATTTT.

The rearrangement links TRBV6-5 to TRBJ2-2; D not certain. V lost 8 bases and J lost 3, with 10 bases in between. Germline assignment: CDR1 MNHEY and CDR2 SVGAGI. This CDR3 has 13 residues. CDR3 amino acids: CASRLTDTGELFF. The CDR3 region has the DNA TGTGCCAGCCGGCTAACTGACACCGGGGAGCTGTTTTTT.

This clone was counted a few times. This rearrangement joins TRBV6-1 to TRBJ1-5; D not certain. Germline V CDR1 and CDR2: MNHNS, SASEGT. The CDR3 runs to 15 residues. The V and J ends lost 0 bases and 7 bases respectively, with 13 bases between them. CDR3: CASSEAGGRYQPQHF. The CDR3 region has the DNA TGTGCCAGCAGTGAAGCGGGAGGGAGGTACCAGCCCCAGCATTTT.

This CDR3 reads CASSSGAENTIYF. The CDR3 DNA sequence: TGTGCCAGCAGCTCCGGGGCGGAAAACACCATATATTTT. V usage is TRBV7-7 and J usage is TRBJ1-3; D possibly corresponds to TRBD1 (5 bases). The germline V gene encodes CDR1 SSHAT and CDR2 FNYEAQ (reference sequence). V was trimmed by 4 bases and J by 6 bases, leaving 10 bases between them. The CDR3 is 13 residues long.